These 10 T cell receptor beta chains share one sample of origin, sequenced in a study of early T cells in non-severe SARS-CoV-2 infection. TCRdb re-derived calls from the 5' RACE reads in MiXCR, one entry per CDR3 protein. The sample holds roughly 34,000 distinct CDR3 sequences, less than 8% seen once. The specimen was whole blood, collected at baseline. The origin of the receptors is an adult who was a healthcare worker with PCR-confirmed SARS-CoV-2 infection or an uninfected control (not recorded which).

The rearrangement links TRBV20-1 to TRBJ2-2; D tentatively reads TRBD1 or TRBD2 (5 bases each). There are 17 residues in the CDR3. CDR1 is DFQATT and CDR2 is SNEGSKA in the germline V gene (reference sequence). Deletions cut 4 bases from V and 1 base from J, with 19 bases between. The CDR3 here is CSATGTANSVNTGELFF. DNA for the CDR3: TGCAGTGCTACCGGGACCGCCAACTCTGTGAACACCGGGGAGCTGTTTTTT.

This clonotype was counted only a few times. At one end, the junction sequence differs from germline, possibly due to a read error. The chain carries TRBV7-7 and TRBJ2-7; 11 positions match TRBD1. From germline, CDR1 is SSHAT and CDR2 FNYEAQ (reference sequence). The CDR3 runs 15 residues. The DNA for the CDR3 is TGTGCTAGCAGCTCCGGGACAGGGGGAAGCTACGAGCAGTACTTC. Residues: CASSSGTGGSYEQYF.

This clonotype was counted ten times or more. This chain links TRBV2 with TRBJ1-5; D is possibly TRBD1 (5 bases). This CDR3 contains 13 residues. The germline V gene encodes CDR1 SNHLY and CDR2 FYNNEI. Trimming removed 5 bases from V and 3 bases from J, with 8 bases in between. CDR3 in amino acids: CASSQGANQPQHF. The CDR3 DNA sequence: TGTGCCAGCAGTCAGGGAGCCAATCAGCCCCAGCATTTT. The full variable domain, rest sourced from reference TRBV2 and TRBJ1-5, is EPEVTQTPSHQVTQMGQEVILRCVPISNHLYFYWYRQILGQKVEFLVSFYNNEISEKSEIFDDQFSVERPDGSNFTLKIRSTKLEDSAMYFCASSQGANQPQHFGDGTRLSIL.

In this sample, this clonotype turned up many times. The V gene is TRBV12-3 or TRBV12-4, the J gene TRBJ1-5; D remains unclear. V was clipped by 0 bases and J by 6 bases, with 3 bases between them. This CDR3 has 12 amino acids. The CDR3 loop is CASSLAAQPQHF. Here the CDR3 DNA reads TGTGCCAGCAGTTTAGCGGCTCAGCCCCAGCATTTT.

This clonotype was counted at least ten times. The chain links TRBV18 to TRBJ2-1, with D possibly being TRBD1 (6 bases). The V gene lost 6 bases and the J gene lost 2 bases, with 17 bases spanning the gap. This CDR3 has 16 residues. The germline gives CDR1 KGHSH, CDR2 LQKENI. The CDR3 region is CASSLPGQLAYNEQFF. In nucleotides, the CDR3 is TGTGCCAGCTCCCTCCCGGGACAACTCGCCTACAATGAGCAGTTCTTC.

This clonotype was found many times. The chain uses TRBV28 and TRBJ1-5, with 7 bases identical to TRBD1. CDR3 length equals 15 residues. The V gene's germline CDR1 is MDHEN and CDR2 SYDVKM. V lost 6 bases and J lost 2; bases outside the gene matches: 7. CDR3 protein: CASRPRRGRNQPQHF. CDR3 coding DNA: TGTGCCAGCAGACCGAGAAGGGGGCGCAATCAGCCCCAGCATTTT.

The genes are TRBV7-6 and TRBJ2-5; 8 bases are a match to TRBD2. Germline V gene sequence: CDR1 SGHVS, CDR2 FNYEAQ. After removal of 1 base from V and 5 bases from J, the junction contained 9 bases not matched to a gene. The CDR3 has 16 residues. The DNA for the CDR3 is TGTGCCAGCAGCTTAGAGACGGGAGGGCTTAGCGAGACCCAGTACTTC. Amino acid sequence: CASSLETGGLSETQYF.

This clonotype was recorded at least ten times. The DNA of the CDR3 is TGTGCCAGCAGTTACTCGCCGTTGGGGCCCACCGGGGAGCTGTTTTTT. It yields the protein CASSYSPLGPTGELFF. The rearrangement links TRBV6-5 to TRBJ2-2, with D perhaps matching TRBD1 (5 bases). The CDR3 is 16 residues long. Between the trimmed V and J ends, which lost 0 bases and 4 bases, there was a span of 12 bases. Germline V gene data show CDR1 as MNHEY and CDR2 as SVGAGI.

There are a few counts of this clonotype. The genes are TRBV11-2 and TRBJ2-7; a weak D match, TRBD2 (5 bases). Germline loops: CDR1 SGHAT, CDR2 FQNNGV. The CDR3 loop spans 15 amino acids. Trimming removed 4 bases from V and 2 bases from J, with 15 bases in between. In DNA form, the CDR3 reads TGTGCCAGCAGCTCTGATAAACTAGGCACCTACGAGCAGTACTTC. This encodes CASSSDKLGTYEQYF.

V is TRBV7-2 and J is TRBJ2-7; D is undetermined. Trimming left V 3 bases short and J 0 bases short, with 6 bases between. Germline V CDR1 and CDR2: SGHTA, FQGNSA. The length of the CDR3 is 13 residues. CDR3 residues: CASSFDNSYEQYF. CDR3 in DNA: TGTGCCAGCAGCTTTGACAACTCCTACGAGCAGTACTTC. The full variable domain, with the rest looked up from reference TRBV7-2 and TRBJ2-7, is GAGVSQSPSNKVTEKGKDVELRCDPISGHTALYWYRQSLGQGLEFLIYFQGNSAPDKSGLPSDRFSAERTGGSVSTLTIQRTQQEDSAVYLCASSFDNSYEQYFGPGTRLTVT.